The T cell receptor (beta chain) under discussion was sequenced for a study of post-analysis software for immune sequencing data (dated by TCRdb to 2014 to 2015). Looking at the study overall: Recorded disease courses included relapsing-remitting, secondary progressive and progressive-relapsing multiple sclerosis, with some patients lacking subtype annotation. A subset of samples was prepared in parallel using single-end sample barcoding, then pooled and co-amplified after Illumina adapter ligation. The patient repertoires were compared against 11 previously published healthy control repertoires obtained from donors aged roughly 6 to 26 years. What the authors observed across the whole study: The multiple sclerosis patient group was slightly younger than the control group. Compared with controls, multiple sclerosis patients had significantly lower normalized Chao1 diversity, a finding suggesting substantial peripheral T-cell clonal expansion. When samples were clustered directly using the F measure, samples prepared in the same batch co-clustered strongly, which prompted a batch-effect correction. Significantly higher frequencies in patients than in controls were found for about five TRBV segments, including TRBV5-6, TRBV5-1 and TRBV20-1.

TCR beta repertoires were profiled from peripheral blood of more than ten young patients with multiple sclerosis to demonstrate the VDJtools post-analysis software. Multiple sclerosis patients were children and adolescents aged roughly 6 to 16 years. The library was produced with PCR. The listed sequencing device is Illumina HiSeq 2500. To reduce PCR and sequencing biases, unique molecular identifiers were built into the TCR beta cDNA libraries. Some 500,000 cDNA molecules were obtained for every 1 to 10 million input T cells, so each molecule roughly corresponded to one T cell. The patient libraries were prepared and sequenced using the same protocol as the earlier healthy control dataset. Samples belonging to the same batch were prepared together, multiplexed and sequenced on a shared HiSeq lane. The original methods were these. MIGEC handled the raw barcoded reads, throwing out single-read molecular identifier groups before consensus assembly and CDR3 extraction. VDJtools was used for post-analysis of the clonotype tables, with diversity normalized by down-sampling every dataset to the smallest sample size. To correct batch-related cross-sample contamination, repertoire overlap clustering matched CDR3 amino acid sequences but not nucleotide sequences. TCRdb reprocessing: public reads trimmed at Q25 with fastp, clones called with MiXCR, in-frame beta chains kept. Rows with a matching CDR3 protein are joined into one entry that keeps the most common DNA and genes. These V and J calls derive from TCRdb rather than the authors' analysis. This sample holds roughly 620,000 distinct CDR3 sequences; 44% were observed only once. The ten largest make up over 1.5% of the sample.

Notes on this clonotype: The antigen this receptor binds is unknown. Base qualities are not provided; no much larger clone lies one nucleotide away.

CDR1 is given as MNHNS and CDR2 as SASEGT, both from the germline V gene. Including cysteine and phenylalanine, the CDR3 has 16 amino acids. Just the 48-base CDR3 DNA is kept, in frame starting at base 1. Trimming leaves V shorter by 5 bases and J shorter by 4 bases, with the junction holding 6 bases beyond the gene matches. The sample consisted of blood. This chain is built from TRBV6-1 and TRBJ2-1; TRBD2 lines up with 12 middle nucleotides. The source of this sequence is a girl aged 5 to 17 with multiple sclerosis. This receptor has the CDR3 CASSTLAGGSYNEQFF. The sequenced DNA is TGTGCCAGCAGTACCCTAGCGGGAGGGTCGTACAATGAGCAGTTCTTC.